A single sample is the source of the 20 T cell receptor beta chains below, sequenced in a study of cytomegalovirus exposure and HLA in healthy donors. PCR amplification relied on 60 Vbeta primers (plus 13 Jbeta primers). The assay was immunoSEQ multiplex PCR, and TCRdb's table has in-frame clones only and misses some. Of about 180,000 clones in the sample, 84% were seen once. Sequencing was carried out using PBMCs. The receptors shown here come from a girl aged 2 to 9 in good health and CMV-seropositive.

The chain combines TRBV15 with TRBJ2-5, with a possible D match to TRBD1 (6 bases). The CDR3 spans 14 residues. In germline, CDR1 is LNHNV, CDR2 YYDKDF (reference sequence). With 2 bases removed from V and 2 bases from J, the gap between germline ends came to 9 bases. The CDR3 DNA follows: TGTGCCACCAGCAGATACAGGGTTCAAGAGACCCAGTACTTC. It codes for CATSRYRVQETQYF.

The rearrangement links TRBV7-3 to TRBJ2-1; D perhaps matches TRBD1 (6 bases). V was cut by 4 bases and J by 7 bases, with 11 bases left in between. This CDR3 has 13 residues. In germline, CDR1 is SGHTA, CDR2 FQGTGA. The CDR3 protein is CASSSNRENEQFF. CDR3 sequence (DNA): TGTGCCAGCAGCTCAAACAGGGAGAATGAGCAGTTCTTC.

The CDR3 DNA sequence: TGTGCCAGCAGCGTAGGGGACACCGGGACAAACTACGAGCAGTACTTC. This sequence encodes CASSVGDTGTNYEQYF. The rearrangement uses TRBV9 and TRBJ2-7; the D gene is possibly TRBD1 (6 bases). Trimming removed 0 bases at V and 3 bases at J, with 16 bases between. The germline V gene has CDR1 SGDLS and CDR2 YYNGEE. There are 16 residues in the CDR3. The full variable domain, completed using reference TRBV9 and TRBJ2-7, is DSGVTQTPKHLITATGQRVTLRCSPRSGDLSVYWYQQSLDQGLQFLIQYYNGEERAKGNILERFSAQQFPDLHSELNLSSLELGDSALYFCASSVGDTGTNYEQYFGPGTRLTVT.

The gene calls are TRBV9 and TRBJ1-6; D possibly corresponds to TRBD1 (6 bases). Germline V gene lookup returns CDR1 SGDLS and CDR2 YYNGEE. This CDR3 is 13 amino acids long. Trimming took off 2 bases at V and 7 bases at J, with 7 bases between the two ends. The CDR3 reads CASSVGQNSPLHF. The CDR3 region has the DNA TGTGCCAGCAGCGTCGGACAGAATTCACCCCTCCACTTT.

The V gene is TRBV11-2, the J gene TRBJ2-7, with a possible D match to TRBD1 (6 bases). From germline, CDR1 is SGHAT and CDR2 FQNNGV. Trimming shortened V by 2 bases and J by 3 bases, and 11 bases separated the two germline ends. The CDR3 is made up of 14 amino acids. This CDR3 is CASSLTGRGYEQYF. Written as DNA, the CDR3 is TGTGCCAGCAGCTTAACAGGCAGGGGCTACGAGCAGTACTTC.

The V and J genes are TRBV27 and TRBJ2-5; no firm D call. In germline, CDR1 is MNHEY, CDR2 SMNVEV (reference sequence). V dropped 1 base and J dropped 2 bases, with 11 bases sitting between them. This CDR3 is built from 15 residues. In DNA, the CDR3 is TGTGCCAGCAGTTTATACCACGGGTCACAAGAGACCCAGTACTTC. It specifies CASSLYHGSQETQYF.

V is TRBV21-1 and J is TRBJ1-2; the table's D gene call, TRBD1, was not cross checked with the DNA. TRBV21-1 is designated a pseudogene. CDR3 length equals 15 residues. The CDR3 nucleotides are TGTGCCAGCAGCAGATACAGGGTTCGGGGCTATGGCTACACCTTC. This codes for CASSRYRVRGYGYTF.

The V and J genes are TRBV6-1 and TRBJ1-2, with D unclear. Trimming cost V 7 bases and J 3 bases, with 6 bases left between them. The CDR3 is 11 residues long. CDR1 is MNHNS and CDR2 is SASEGT in the germline V gene. Here the CDR3 reads CASTRDYGYTF. In nucleotides, the CDR3 is TGTGCCAGCACCCGAGACTATGGCTACACCTTC.

This chain joins TRBV12-5 and TRBJ2-7, with D perhaps matching TRBD2 (6 bases). The CDR3 is 13 residues long. Germline loops: CDR1 LGHNT, CDR2 FRNRAP. V was shortened by 5 bases and J by 0 bases, with 8 bases between the two germline ends. CDR3 DNA sequence: TGTGCTAGTGGTCCGCGGGGCTCCTACGAGCAGTACTTC. This translates into CASGPRGSYEQYF.

The chain employs TRBV5-1 and TRBJ2-5; 14 bases match TRBD2. The tail of the sequence fits TRBJ2-7 better, so the J call may be wrong. This CDR3 has 16 residues. Germline CDR1 reads SGHRS; CDR2 reads YFSETQ. CDR3 residues: CASSLRLAGGPHEQYF. The CDR3 region has the DNA TGCGCCAGCAGCCTCCGACTAGCGGGAGGGCCACACGAGCAGTACTTC.

This rearrangement joins TRBV7-3 to TRBJ2-1, with D perhaps TRBD2 (6 bases). Germline CDR1 and CDR2: SGHTA and FQGTGA. V was clipped by 2 bases and J by 7 bases, with 15 bases between them. This CDR3 is built from 15 residues. In DNA, the CDR3 is TGTGCCAGCAGCTTACAGGCAGGCGGGGTGAATGAGCAGTTCTTC. It yields the protein CASSLQAGGVNEQFF.

The rearrangement uses TRBV10-3 and TRBJ2-1; the match to TRBD2 covers 8 bases. The CDR3 contains 16 residues. The germline V gene encodes CDR1 ENHRY and CDR2 SYGVKD. V shed 3 bases, J shed 1 base, and the junction held 5 bases outside the gene matches. DNA for the CDR3: TGTGCCATCAGTGACCCAGCGGGAGCGTCCTACAATGAGCAGTTCTTC. Its protein is CAISDPAGASYNEQFF.

This clone was seen a few times. The rearrangement uses TRBV5-6 and TRBJ1-1, with D possibly TRBD1 on 5 matching bases. The CDR3 spans 14 residues. CDR1 SGHDT and CDR2 YYEEEE come from the germline V gene. V was trimmed by 5 bases and J by 4 bases, leaving 15 bases between them. Written as DNA, the CDR3 is TGTGCCAGCAGGCCAGGGAAATTCAGCACTGAAGCTTTCTTT. As protein: CASRPGKFSTEAFF.

The DNA of the CDR3 is TGCAGCGTTGAGAAGGGACCGATCTATCATGCGGGAGGCTACACCTTC. It yields the protein CSVEKGPIYHAGGYTF. This rearrangement joins TRBV29-1 to TRBJ1-2; perhaps TRBD1 as D (5 bases). This CDR3 comprises 16 residues. Per the germline V gene, CDR1 is SQVTM and CDR2 is ANQGSEA. Trimming pared 3 bases from V and 8 bases from J, leaving 25 bases between.

V is TRBV28 and J is TRBJ2-5; tentatively, D is TRBD2 (5 bases). Germline V gene sequence: CDR1 MDHEN, CDR2 SYDVKM. The V end was cut by 6 bases, the J end by 3 bases, with 20 bases between. The CDR3 extends over 16 amino acids. The CDR3 loop reads CASSPSGLVNKETQYF. The DNA of the CDR3 is TGTGCCAGCAGCCCGAGCGGCCTAGTAAACAAAGAGACCCAGTACTTC.

V usage is TRBV6-6 and J usage is TRBJ1-5, with TRBD1 matching over 7 bases. J lost 2 bases, V lost 5 bases, and 9 bases had no gene match. Germline CDR1 MNHNY, CDR2 SVGAGI (reference sequence). CDR3 size: 16 residues. In nucleotides, the CDR3 is TGTGCCAGCAGTGGAGACAGGGTATTAGGCAATCAGCCCCAGCATTTT. Its protein is CASSGDRVLGNQPQHF.

CDR3 DNA sequence: TGTGCCAGCAGCTTAGGAAGACTAGCGGGACCGGGTGAGCAGTACTTC. Its protein is CASSLGRLAGPGEQYF. This chain uses TRBV11-2 with TRBJ2-7, with 11 bases that match TRBD2. V dropped 1 base and J dropped 7; count of bases not matched to a gene: 9. This CDR3 comprises 16 residues. Looked up from germline, CDR1 is SGHAT and CDR2 is FQNNGV.

CDR3 residues: CASSELAGGLEQFF. The CDR3 DNA sequence: TGCGCCAGCAGCGAACTAGCGGGAGGGCTTGAGCAGTTCTTC. The chain joins TRBV10-1 to TRBJ2-1; 13 nucleotides agree with TRBD2. Germline-derived CDR1 and CDR2 are WNHNN and SYGVQD (reference sequence). The CDR3 extends over 14 amino acids. J lost 9 bases, V lost 6 bases, and 5 bases had no gene match.

This clone was counted only a few times. DNA for the CDR3: TGCGCCAGCAGCTGGGGGACAGGGACTGAAGCTTTCTTT. It is translated as CASSWGTGTEAFF. The V and J genes are TRBV5-1 and TRBJ1-1; 9 nucleotides match TRBD1. Trimming at V came to 3 bases and at J to 5 bases, leaving 2 bases not matched to a gene. Looked up from germline, CDR1 is SGHRS and CDR2 is YFSETQ. This CDR3 spans 13 amino acids.

The chain uses TRBV27 and TRBJ1-3, with 9 bases lining up with TRBD1. This CDR3 has 16 amino acids. Unmatched junction bases numbered 9, after V lost 5 bases and J lost 4 bases. CDR1 and CDR2 (germline): MNHEY, SMNVEV (reference sequence). The CDR3 is CASSPAGTGFGNTIYF. For the CDR3, the DNA is TGTGCCAGCAGTCCCGCTGGGACAGGGTTCGGAAACACCATATATTTT.